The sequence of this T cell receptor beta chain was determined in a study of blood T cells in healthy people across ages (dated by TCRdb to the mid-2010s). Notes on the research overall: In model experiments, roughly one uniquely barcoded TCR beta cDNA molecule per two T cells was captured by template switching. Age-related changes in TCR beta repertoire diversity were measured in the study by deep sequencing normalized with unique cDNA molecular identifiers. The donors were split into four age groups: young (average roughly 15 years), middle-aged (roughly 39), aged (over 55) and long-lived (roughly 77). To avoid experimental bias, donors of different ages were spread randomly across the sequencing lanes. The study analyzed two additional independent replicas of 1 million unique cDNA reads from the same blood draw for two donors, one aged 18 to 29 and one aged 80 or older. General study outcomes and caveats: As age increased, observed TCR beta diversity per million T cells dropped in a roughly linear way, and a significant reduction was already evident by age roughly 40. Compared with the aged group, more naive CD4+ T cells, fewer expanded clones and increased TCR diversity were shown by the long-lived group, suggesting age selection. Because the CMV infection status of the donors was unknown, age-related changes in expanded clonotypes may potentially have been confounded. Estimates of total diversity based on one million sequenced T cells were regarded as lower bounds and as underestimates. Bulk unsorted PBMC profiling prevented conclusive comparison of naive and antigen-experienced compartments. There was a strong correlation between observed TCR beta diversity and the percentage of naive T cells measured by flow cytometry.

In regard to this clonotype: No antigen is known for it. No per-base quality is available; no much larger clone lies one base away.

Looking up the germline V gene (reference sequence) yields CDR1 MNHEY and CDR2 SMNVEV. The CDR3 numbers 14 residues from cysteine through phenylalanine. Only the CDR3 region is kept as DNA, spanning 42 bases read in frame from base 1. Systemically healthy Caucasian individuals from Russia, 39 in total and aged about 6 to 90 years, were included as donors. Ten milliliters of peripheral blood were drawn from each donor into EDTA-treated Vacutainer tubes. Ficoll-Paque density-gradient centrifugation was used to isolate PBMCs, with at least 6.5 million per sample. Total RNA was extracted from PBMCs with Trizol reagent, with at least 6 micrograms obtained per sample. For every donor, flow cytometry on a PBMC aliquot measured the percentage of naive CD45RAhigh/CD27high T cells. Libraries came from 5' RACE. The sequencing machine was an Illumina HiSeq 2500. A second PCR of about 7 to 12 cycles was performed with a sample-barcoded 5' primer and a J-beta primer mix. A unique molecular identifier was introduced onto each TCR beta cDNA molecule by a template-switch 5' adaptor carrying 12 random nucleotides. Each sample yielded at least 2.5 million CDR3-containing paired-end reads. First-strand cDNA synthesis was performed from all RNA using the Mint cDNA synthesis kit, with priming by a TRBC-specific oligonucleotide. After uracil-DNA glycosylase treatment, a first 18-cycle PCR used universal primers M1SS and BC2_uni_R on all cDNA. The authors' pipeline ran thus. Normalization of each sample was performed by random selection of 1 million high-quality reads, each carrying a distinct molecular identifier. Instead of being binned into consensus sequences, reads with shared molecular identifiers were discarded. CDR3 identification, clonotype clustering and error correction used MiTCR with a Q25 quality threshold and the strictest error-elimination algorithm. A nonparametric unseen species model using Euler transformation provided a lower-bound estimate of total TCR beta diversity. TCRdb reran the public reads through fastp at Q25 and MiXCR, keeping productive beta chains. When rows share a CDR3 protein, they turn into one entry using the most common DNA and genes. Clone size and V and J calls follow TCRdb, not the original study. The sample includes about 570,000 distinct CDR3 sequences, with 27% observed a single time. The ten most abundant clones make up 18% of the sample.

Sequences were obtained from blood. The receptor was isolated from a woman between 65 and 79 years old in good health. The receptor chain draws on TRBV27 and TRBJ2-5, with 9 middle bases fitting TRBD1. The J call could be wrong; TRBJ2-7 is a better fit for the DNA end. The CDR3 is CASSPNRGLGEQYF. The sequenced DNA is TGTGCCAGCAGTCCGAACAGGGGGCTGGGCGAGCAGTACTTC.